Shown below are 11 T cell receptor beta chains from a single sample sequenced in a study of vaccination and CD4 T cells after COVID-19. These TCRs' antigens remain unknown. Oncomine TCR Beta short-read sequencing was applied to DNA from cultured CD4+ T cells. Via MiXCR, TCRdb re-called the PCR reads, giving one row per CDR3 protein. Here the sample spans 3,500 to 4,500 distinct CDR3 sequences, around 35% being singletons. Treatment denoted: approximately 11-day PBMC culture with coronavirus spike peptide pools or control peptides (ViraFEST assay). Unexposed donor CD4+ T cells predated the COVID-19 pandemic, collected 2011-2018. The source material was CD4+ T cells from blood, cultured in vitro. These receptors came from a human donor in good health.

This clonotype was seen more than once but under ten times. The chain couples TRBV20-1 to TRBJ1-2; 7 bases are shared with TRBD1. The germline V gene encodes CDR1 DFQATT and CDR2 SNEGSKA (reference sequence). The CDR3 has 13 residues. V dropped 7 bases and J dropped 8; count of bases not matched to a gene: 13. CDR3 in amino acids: CSVPGQTRGGYTF. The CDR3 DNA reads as TGCAGTGTTCCGGGACAGACTCGTGGCGGCTACACCTTC.

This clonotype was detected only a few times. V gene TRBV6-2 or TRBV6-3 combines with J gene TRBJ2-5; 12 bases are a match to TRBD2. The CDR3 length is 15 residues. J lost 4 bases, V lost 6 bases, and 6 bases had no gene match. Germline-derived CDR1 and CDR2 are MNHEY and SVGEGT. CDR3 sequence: CASSPLAGGGETQYF. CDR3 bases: TGTGCCAGCAGCCCTCTAGCGGGGGGGGGAGAGACCCAGTACTTC.

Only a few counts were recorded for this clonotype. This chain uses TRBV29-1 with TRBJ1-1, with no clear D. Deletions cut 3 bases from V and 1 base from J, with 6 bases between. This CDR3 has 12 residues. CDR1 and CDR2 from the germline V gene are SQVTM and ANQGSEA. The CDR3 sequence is CSVDLQNTEAFF. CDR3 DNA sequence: TGCAGCGTTGATTTACAGAACACTGAAGCTTTCTTT.

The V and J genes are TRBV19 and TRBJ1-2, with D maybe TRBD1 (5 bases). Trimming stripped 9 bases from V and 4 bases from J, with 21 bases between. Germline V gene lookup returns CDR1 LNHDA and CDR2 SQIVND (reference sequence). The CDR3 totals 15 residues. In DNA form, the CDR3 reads TGTGCCAGCACTGCGGTCGGGGCTGGGCTCTATGGCTACACCTTC. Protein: CASTAVGAGLYGYTF.

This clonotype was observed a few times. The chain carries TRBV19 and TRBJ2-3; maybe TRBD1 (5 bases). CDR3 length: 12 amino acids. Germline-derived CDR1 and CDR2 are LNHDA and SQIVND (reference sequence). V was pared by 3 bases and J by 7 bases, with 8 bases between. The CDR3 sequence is CASSIWGYTQYF. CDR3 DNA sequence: TGTGCCAGTAGTATTTGGGGCTATACGCAGTATTTT.

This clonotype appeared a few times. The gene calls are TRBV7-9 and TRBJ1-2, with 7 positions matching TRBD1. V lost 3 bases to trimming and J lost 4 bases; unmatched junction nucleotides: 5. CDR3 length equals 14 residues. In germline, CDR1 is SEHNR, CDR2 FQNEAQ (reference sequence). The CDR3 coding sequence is TGTGCCAGCAGCTTCGCGGACAGGATCTATGGCTACACCTTC. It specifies CASSFADRIYGYTF.

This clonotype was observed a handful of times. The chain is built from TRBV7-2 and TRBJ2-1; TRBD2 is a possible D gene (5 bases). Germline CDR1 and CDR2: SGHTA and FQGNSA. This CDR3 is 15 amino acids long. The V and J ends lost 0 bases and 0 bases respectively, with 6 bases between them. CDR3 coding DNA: TGTGCCAGCAGCTTAGCGGGGAGCTCCTACAATGAGCAGTTCTTC. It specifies CASSLAGSSYNEQFF.

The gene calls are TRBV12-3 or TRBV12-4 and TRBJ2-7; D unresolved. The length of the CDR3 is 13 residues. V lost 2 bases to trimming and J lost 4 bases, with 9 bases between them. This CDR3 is CASSLKQLYEQYF. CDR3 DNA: TGTGCCAGCAGTTTAAAACAACTGTACGAGCAGTACTTC.

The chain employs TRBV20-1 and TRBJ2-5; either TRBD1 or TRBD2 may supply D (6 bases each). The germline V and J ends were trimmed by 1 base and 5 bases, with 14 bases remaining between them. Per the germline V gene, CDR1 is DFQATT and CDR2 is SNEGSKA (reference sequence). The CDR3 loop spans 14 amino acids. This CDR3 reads CSARGRGPGETQYF. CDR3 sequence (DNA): TGCAGTGCTAGAGGACGGGGGCCGGGGGAGACCCAGTACTTC.

CDR3 region: CASSLGVEQFF. CDR3 bases: TGTGCCAGCAGTTTAGGGGTTGAGCAGTTCTTC. The rearrangement joins TRBV12-3 or TRBV12-4 to TRBJ2-1; D is ambiguous. The CDR3 runs to 11 residues. The V gene lost 1 base and the J gene lost 9 bases, with 4 bases spanning the gap.

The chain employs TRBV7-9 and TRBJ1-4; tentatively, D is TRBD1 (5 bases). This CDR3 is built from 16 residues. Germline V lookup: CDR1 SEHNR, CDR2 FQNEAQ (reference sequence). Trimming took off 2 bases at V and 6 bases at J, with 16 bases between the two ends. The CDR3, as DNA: TGTGCCAGCAGCTTAAGACGGGCGATGGGGGATGAAAAACTGTTTTTT. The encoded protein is CASSLRRAMGDEKLFF.